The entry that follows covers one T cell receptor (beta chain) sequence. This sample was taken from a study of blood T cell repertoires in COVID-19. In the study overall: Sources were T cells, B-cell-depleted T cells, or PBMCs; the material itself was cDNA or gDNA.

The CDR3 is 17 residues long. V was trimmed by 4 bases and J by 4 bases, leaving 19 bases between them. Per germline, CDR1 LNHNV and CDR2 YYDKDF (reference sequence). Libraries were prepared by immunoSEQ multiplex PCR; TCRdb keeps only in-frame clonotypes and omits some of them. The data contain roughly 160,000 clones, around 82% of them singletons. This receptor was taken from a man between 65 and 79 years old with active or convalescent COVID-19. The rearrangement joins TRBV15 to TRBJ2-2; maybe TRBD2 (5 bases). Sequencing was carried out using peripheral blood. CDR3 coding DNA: TGTGCCACCAGCACAAGAGCTCGGGGTAGGGTCACCGGGGAGCTGTTTTTT. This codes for CATSTRARGRVTGELFF.